Presented here are 27 T cell receptor beta chains from one specimen sequenced in a study of cytotoxic CD8 clonotypes in ibrutinib-treated CLL. The repertoire was sequenced with immunoSEQ multiplex PCR; TCRdb's copy has only in-frame clones and lacks some. Of 300,000 to 400,000 clones in the sample, roughly 70% were seen once. The source was PBMCs, collected after 36 months of ibrutinib treatment. The source is a human donor with chronic lymphocytic leukemia.

The J gene is TRBJ2-7, the V gene TRBV19, with 8 bases identical to TRBD1. From germline, CDR1 is LNHDA and CDR2 SQIVND (reference sequence). After removal of 10 bases from V and 3 bases from J, the junction contained 5 bases not matched to a gene. The CDR3 contains 12 residues. The chain's CDR3 is CATSTGGYEQYF. As DNA, the CDR3 is TGTGCCACCTCAACAGGGGGCTACGAGCAGTACTTC.

The rearrangement links TRBV10-2 to TRBJ2-7, with D maybe TRBD2 (6 bases). V lost 2 bases, J lost 2 bases, and 10 bases lay in between. Germline CDR1 WSHSY, CDR2 SAAADI. The CDR3 loop spans 14 amino acids. The CDR3 sequence: CASSEISGTYEQYF. The CDR3 nucleotides read TGCGCCAGCAGTGAGATTAGCGGTACCTACGAGCAGTACTTC.

The chain is built from TRBV19 and TRBJ2-1; 9 nucleotides match TRBD1. The junction had 6 bases not matched to a gene; V was cut back by 6 bases and J by 6 bases. The CDR3 is made up of 14 amino acids. The germline gives CDR1 LNHDA, CDR2 SQIVND (reference sequence). CDR3 in amino acids: CASRDRGVSNEQFF. Here the CDR3 DNA reads TGTGCCAGTAGGGACAGGGGAGTTTCCAATGAGCAGTTCTTC.

This chain uses TRBV5-6 with TRBJ1-2, with 7 bases fitting TRBD1. Germline V gene lookup returns CDR1 SGHDT and CDR2 YYEEEE. The CDR3 runs 16 residues. Losses at the gene ends were 0 bases for V and 5 bases for J; bases not matched to a gene: 10. The CDR3 coding sequence is TGTGCCAGCAGCTTGGGAGCCGTGAGGGGGCTGTATGGCTACACCTTC. As protein: CASSLGAVRGLYGYTF.

This clone was seen only a few times. The V gene is TRBV4-1, the J gene TRBJ2-3; TRBD2 agrees at 9 bases. The CDR3 has 18 amino acids. CDR1 is MGHRA, CDR2 YSYEKL, per germline. Trimming removed 1 base from V and 6 bases from J; junction bases left unmatched: 14. The CDR3 loop is CASSQGRLAGGPGDTQYF. The CDR3 DNA sequence: TGCGCCAGCAGCCAAGGGCGATTGGCGGGGGGGCCGGGGGATACGCAGTATTTT.

The chain joins TRBV14 to TRBJ2-7, with D uncertain. This CDR3 spans 14 amino acids. Germline CDR1 and CDR2: SGHDN and FVKESK. The V and J ends lost 1 base and 2 bases respectively, with 9 bases between them. This chain's CDR3 is CASSQVGQTYEQYF. The CDR3 coding sequence is TGTGCCAGCAGCCAAGTTGGCCAAACCTACGAGCAGTACTTC.

The V gene is TRBV10-3, the J gene TRBJ2-5, with D maybe TRBD2 (6 bases). Between the trimmed V and J ends, which lost 3 bases and 2 bases, there was a span of 16 bases. The CDR3 has 16 amino acids. Germline V gene lookup returns CDR1 ENHRY and CDR2 SYGVKD. The CDR3 sequence is CAISETAGTPQETQYF. As DNA, the CDR3 is TGTGCCATCAGTGAAACCGCCGGGACTCCTCAAGAGACCCAGTACTTC.

The V gene is TRBV5-4, the J gene TRBJ2-1; a weak D match, TRBD1 (6 bases). The CDR3 runs to 15 residues. Trimming removed 0 bases from V and 4 bases from J, with 11 bases in between. CDR1 and CDR2 from the germline V gene are SGHNT and YYREEE (reference sequence). The CDR3 here is CASSLAGAAYNEQFF. The CDR3 DNA reads as TGTGCCAGCAGCTTGGCAGGGGCCGCTTACAATGAGCAGTTCTTC.

The gene calls are TRBV5-4 and TRBJ2-4; the D gene is possibly TRBD2 (5 bases). Trimming took off 10 bases at V and 7 bases at J, with 18 bases between the two ends. CDR3 length: 13 residues. Germline V lookup: CDR1 SGHNT, CDR2 YYREEE (reference sequence). As DNA, the CDR3 is TGTGCCCTCTCGGAGGCCGGTCGGAACATTCAGTACTTC. Its translation: CALSEAGRNIQYF.

This sequence joins TRBV27 and TRBJ2-2; D not resolved. The V gene's germline CDR1 is MNHEY and CDR2 SMNVEV (reference sequence). CDR3 length: 15 residues. Trimming pared 3 bases from V and 3 bases from J, leaving 11 bases between. CDR3 amino acids: CASSFARYYTGELFF. Written as DNA, the CDR3 is TGTGCCAGCAGTTTTGCCCGTTATTACACCGGGGAGCTGTTTTTT.

The chain joins TRBV9 to TRBJ1-2; TRBD1 agrees at 7 bases. Germline lookup yields CDR1 SGDLS and CDR2 YYNGEE. Trimming at V came to 0 bases and at J to 0 bases, leaving 5 bases not matched to a gene. The CDR3 extends over 16 amino acids. CDR3 in DNA: TGTGCCAGCAGCGTAGAGGGACAGAAAGCTAACTATGGCTACACCTTC. Translation gives CASSVEGQKANYGYTF.

The rearrangement joins TRBV6-5 to TRBJ2-1; 7 positions match TRBD1. CDR3 length: 16 amino acids. V was clipped by 2 bases and J by 6 bases; unmatched bases: 10. Looked up from germline, CDR1 is MNHEY and CDR2 is SVGAGI. The CDR3 here is CASSYDREWVGNEQFF. CDR3 nucleotides: TGTGCCAGCAGTTACGACAGGGAATGGGTGGGCAATGAGCAGTTCTTC.

This clone was seen a few times. The rearrangement uses TRBV18 and TRBJ2-7; D might be TRBD1 (6 bases). The CDR3 sequence is 13 residues long. Trimming took 2 bases from V and 5 from J, leaving 10 bases between them. Germline CDR1 KGHSH, CDR2 LQKENI. The CDR3 DNA sequence: TGTGCCAGCTCACCATCATCAGGGGACGAGCAGTACTTC. Protein: CASSPSSGDEQYF.

The CDR3 protein is CASRPRDTEGLARYEQYF. In nucleotides, the CDR3 is TGTGCCAGCAGACCCCGGGACACTGAAGGACTAGCCCGATACGAGCAGTACTTC. The chain has TRBV9 and TRBJ2-7; TRBD2 matches 8 bases. V dropped 5 bases and J dropped 4; count of bases not matched to a gene: 20. Germline CDR1 SGDLS, CDR2 YYNGEE. This CDR3 contains 18 residues.

This sequence joins TRBV6-5 and TRBJ1-2; weak D call: TRBD1 (5 bases). Germline lookup yields CDR1 MNHEY and CDR2 SVGAGI. The CDR3 consists of 15 residues. Trimming shortened V by 0 bases and J by 4 bases, and 12 bases separated the two germline ends. The CDR3 region has the DNA TGTGCCAGCAGTTACTCCAGTGGGGGGACCTATGGCTACACCTTC. Translation gives CASSYSSGGTYGYTF.

This clone was recorded a few times. The chain has TRBV5-1 and TRBJ1-4, with 11 bases that match TRBD1. The CDR3 is made up of 18 amino acids. CDR1 is SGHRS, CDR2 YFSETQ, per germline. V was clipped by 4 bases and J by 8 bases; unmatched bases: 16. DNA of the CDR3: TGCGCCAGCAGCGCCCGGACAGGGGGCGGGTTTATCTCGGAAAAACTGTTTTTT. Residues: CASSARTGGGFISEKLFF.

The V call is TRBV7-9, the J call TRBJ2-2; D unresolved. Trimming took off 7 bases at V and 6 bases at J, with 12 bases between the two ends. This CDR3 comprises 13 residues. Germline loops: CDR1 SEHNR, CDR2 FQNEAQ (reference sequence). CDR3 sequence reads: CASIGPESGELFF. CDR3 sequence (DNA): TGTGCCAGCATAGGCCCCGAATCCGGGGAGCTGTTTTTT.

This clone was detected a few times. This chain joins TRBV6-1 and TRBJ2-5; D gene unclear. Germline loops: CDR1 MNHNS, CDR2 SASEGT. The length of the CDR3 is 13 residues. Trimming took off 1 base at V and 9 bases at J, with 12 bases between the two ends. For the CDR3, the DNA is TGTGCCAGCAGTGAAGTGGAGCCTTATGCCCAGTACTTC. Protein sequence: CASSEVEPYAQYF.

The gene calls are TRBV11-3 and TRBJ2-2; D remains ambiguous. Germline-derived CDR1 and CDR2 are SGHNT and YENEEA. The CDR3 has 13 residues. The germline V and J ends were trimmed by 1 base and 5 bases, with 5 bases remaining between them. The CDR3 sequence is CASSLVRTGELFF. DNA for the CDR3: TGTGCCAGCAGCTTAGTGCGTACCGGGGAGCTGTTTTTT.

This clone was counted a single time. The chain couples TRBV19 to TRBJ2-7; 13 nucleotides match TRBD2. V trimming: 4 bases; J trimming: 0 bases; junction bases outside the gene matches: 0. The CDR3 loop spans 15 amino acids. Germline V gene data show CDR1 as LNHDA and CDR2 as SQIVND (reference sequence). In DNA form, the CDR3 reads TGTGCCAGTAGTAGGACTAGCGGGAGCTCCTACGAGCAGTACTTC. The encoded protein is CASSRTSGSSYEQYF.

The chain employs TRBV25-1 and TRBJ2-5; D perhaps matches TRBD2 (6 bases). Trimming shortened V by 6 bases and J by 5 bases, and 16 bases separated the two germline ends. The germline V gene has CDR1 MGHDK and CDR2 SYGVNS. This CDR3 has 14 residues. The CDR3 DNA is TGTGCCAGCAGCCAAGACGGACTAACGGAGACCCAGTACTTC. Translating it yields CASSQDGLTETQYF.

There are a few counts of this clone. The CDR3 region is CASSEGRQGKYGYTF. In DNA, the CDR3 is TGTGCCAGCAGTGAAGGTCGTCAGGGAAAGTATGGCTACACCTTC. V is TRBV2 and J is TRBJ1-2; a weak D match, TRBD1 (5 bases). Deletions cut 1 base from V and 5 bases from J, with 14 bases between. Germline CDR1 reads SNHLY; CDR2 reads FYNNEI. CDR3 size: 15 residues.

The rearrangement joins TRBV19 to TRBJ2-5; TRBD2 agrees at 7 bases. Germline-derived CDR1 and CDR2 are LNHDA and SQIVND (reference sequence). The CDR3 extends over 16 amino acids. V lost 3 bases to trimming and J lost 2 bases; unmatched junction nucleotides: 9. The chain's CDR3 is CASSIAATSKQETQYF. CDR3 in DNA: TGTGCCAGTAGTATCGCGGCGACTAGCAAACAAGAGACCCAGTACTTC.

V gene TRBV6-5 combines with J gene TRBJ2-7; D is tentatively TRBD1 or TRBD2 (5 bases each). Between the trimmed V and J ends, which lost 7 bases and 7 bases, there was a span of 14 bases. Germline loops: CDR1 MNHEY, CDR2 SVGAGI. This CDR3 comprises 12 residues. The CDR3 loop reads CASTSGTPEQYF. In DNA form, the CDR3 reads TGTGCCAGCACCTCCGGGACCCCAGAGCAGTACTTC.

This clone appeared many times. The chain recombines TRBV19 with TRBJ2-1; D gene ambiguous. Trimming removed 10 bases from V and 3 bases from J, with 10 bases in between. The length of the CDR3 is 12 residues. Germline loops: CDR1 LNHDA, CDR2 SQIVND (reference sequence). CDR3 nucleotide sequence: TGTGCCACCAGCCTCCGCTACAATGAGCAGTTCTTC. This codes for CATSLRYNEQFF.

The chain joins TRBV14 to TRBJ2-1; the D gene is possibly TRBD1 (5 bases). V was cut by 2 bases and J by 0 bases, with 11 bases left in between. The CDR3 spans 16 residues. CDR1 and CDR2 from the germline V gene are SGHDN and FVKESK. This CDR3 is CASSQRQLSSYNEQFF. CDR3 coding DNA: TGTGCCAGCAGCCAAAGACAGCTTAGCTCCTACAATGAGCAGTTCTTC.

V usage is TRBV11-2 and J usage is TRBJ1-4; 11 nucleotides match TRBD1. From germline, CDR1 is SGHAT and CDR2 FQNNGV. V trimming: 5 bases; J trimming: 8 bases; junction bases outside the gene matches: 1. The CDR3 spans 13 residues. The CDR3 nucleotides are TGTGCCAGCAGCAGGGACAGGGGGGAAAAACTGTTTTTT. This encodes CASSRDRGEKLFF.